Below, 16 T cell receptor beta chains from the same sample are listed, as sequenced in a study of regulatory T cells in long-lasting Graves disease. Time point meaning: newly diagnosed GD, antithyroid drugs for less than 3 months. Generation of the TCR library employed RNA extracted from PBMCs. CDR3 regions were amplified by Arm-PCR using iRepertoire HTBI primers to build TCR beta libraries. TCRdb redid the calling of the multiplex PCR reads with MiXCR, one entry per CDR3 protein. The sample consists of a few hundred thousand distinct CDR3 sequences, around 18% of them appearing once. Separately, the same data were catalogued under a study of T cells in Graves' hyperthyroidism and ophthalmopathy.

Here the sequenced sample was peripheral blood mononuclear cells (PBMCs), taken at new diagnosis, from a patient treated with antithyroid drugs. All receptors come from a woman in her 30s with Graves disease.

This clonotype was picked up many times. This chain joins TRBV2 and TRBJ1-1; D gene unclear. The germline gives CDR1 SNHLY, CDR2 FYNNEI. V was cut by 8 bases and J by 8 bases, with 21 bases left in between. The CDR3 has 14 amino acids. The CDR3 protein is CASVFTLGPYEAFF. CDR3 DNA sequence: TGTGCCAGCGTTTTCACCCTAGGGCCATACGAAGCTTTCTTT.

The table lists this clonotype with many counts. The chain combines TRBV20-1 with TRBJ1-1; maybe TRBD1 (5 bases). The CDR3 contains 15 residues. Germline V gene sequence: CDR1 DFQATT, CDR2 SNEGSKA (reference sequence). The V end was cut by 0 bases, the J end by 0 bases, with 11 bases between. CDR3 in amino acids: CSAREEGELNTEAFF. DNA of the CDR3: TGCAGTGCTAGAGAGGAAGGGGAACTGAACACTGAAGCTTTCTTT.

In its sample, this clonotype was seen many times. This chain links TRBV11-2 with TRBJ2-7, with 9 bases fitting TRBD2. Trimming at V came to 5 bases and at J to 4 bases, leaving 12 bases not matched to a gene. Germline V gene lookup returns CDR1 SGHAT and CDR2 FQNNGV. The CDR3 covers 16 residues. The CDR3 loop reads CASSPLRRGGQYEQYF. The CDR3 DNA reads TGTGCCAGCAGCCCACTTAGGCGGGGGGGCCAGTACGAGCAGTACTTC.

The chain recombines TRBV20-1 with TRBJ1-1; possibly TRBD1 for D (6 bases). Trimming stripped 5 bases from V and 4 bases from J, with 20 bases between. This CDR3 region has 15 residues. Germline-derived CDR1 and CDR2 are DFQATT and SNEGSKA (reference sequence). This CDR3 is CSAQSTGGRFTEAFF. DNA of the CDR3: TGCAGTGCTCAGTCGACAGGAGGGAGGTTCACTGAAGCTTTCTTT.

This clonotype was observed a few times. The chain carries TRBV2 and TRBJ2-2; 9 nucleotides align to TRBD1. Germline V lookup: CDR1 SNHLY, CDR2 FYNNEI. V lost 5 bases and J lost 2; bases outside the gene matches: 3. The CDR3 is 15 amino acids. This CDR3 is CASSRTGENTGELFF. The DNA for the CDR3 is TGTGCCAGCAGTCGGACAGGGGAAAACACCGGGGAGCTGTTTTTT.

This clonotype was seen many times. The chain couples TRBV7-8 to TRBJ1-4; D not resolved. Trimming pared 0 bases from V and 7 bases from J, leaving 9 bases between. This CDR3 is 14 amino acids long. Per the germline V gene, CDR1 is SGHVS and CDR2 is FQNEAQ. The CDR3 spells CASSLAGRSEKLFF. Written as DNA, the CDR3 is TGTGCCAGCAGCTTAGCGGGGAGGAGTGAAAAACTGTTTTTT.

V and J are TRBV6-1 and TRBJ1-1, with D possibly matching TRBD1 (5 bases). Germline V CDR1 and CDR2: MNHNS, SASEGT. The CDR3 loop spans 15 amino acids. The V and J ends lost 5 bases and 0 bases respectively, with 13 bases between them. CDR3 sequence (DNA): TGTGCCAGCAGTCGGGGACGGGTCTTGAACACTGAAGCTTTCTTT. Amino acids: CASSRGRVLNTEAFF.

CDR3 sequence reads: CASSLLAGGPGETQYF. CDR3 in DNA: TGTGCCAGCAGCTTACTAGCGGGGGGGCCGGGAGAGACCCAGTACTTC. The chain carries TRBV11-2 and TRBJ2-5; 12 bases line up with TRBD2. Germline assignment: CDR1 SGHAT and CDR2 FQNNGV. This CDR3 has 16 amino acids. V was pared by 2 bases and J by 4 bases, with 5 bases of the junction left unmatched.

The chain is built from TRBV6-2 or TRBV6-3 and TRBJ2-1, with 8 bases matching TRBD2. Germline CDR1 is MNHEY and CDR2 is SVGEGT. The CDR3 is 16 residues long. Losses at the gene ends were 6 bases for V and 2 bases for J; bases not matched to a gene: 9. CDR3 loop: CASSTLSGGAYNEQFF. DNA for the CDR3: TGTGCCAGCAGCACCCTCTCCGGGGGGGCCTACAATGAGCAGTTCTTC.

This clonotype was detected a few times. The junction does not match germline at one end; this may be a read error. The CDR3 sequence is CASSDNPIGNTVYF. For the CDR3, the DNA is TGCGCCAGCAGTGACAATCCCATCGGAAACACCGTATATTTT. V usage is TRBV10-2 and J usage is TRBJ1-3; D remains unclear. Germline V gene lookup returns CDR1 WSHSY and CDR2 SAAADI. The CDR3 has 14 amino acids.

This clonotype was seen at least ten times. This chain joins TRBV20-1 and TRBJ1-2; D gene unclear. The V gene's germline CDR1 is DFQATT and CDR2 SNEGSKA (reference sequence). CDR3 length: 13 amino acids. V lost 3 bases and J lost 4, with 12 bases in between. The CDR3 spells CSARGDNSYGYTF. The DNA of the CDR3 is TGCAGTGCTAGGGGAGACAACTCCTATGGCTACACCTTC.

Points on this clonotype: A single base separates this from a much larger clone, so it may be a read error. The V gene is TRBV13, the J gene TRBJ2-3; the D is unclear. The J call is doubtful: the DNA matches TRBJ2-7 better. Germline CDR1 reads PRHDT; CDR2 reads FYEKMQ (reference sequence). This CDR3 is built from 14 residues. CDR3 sequence: CASTDKASSYEQYF. The CDR3 nucleotides read TGTGCCAGCACCGACAAGGCCAGCTCCTACGAGCAGTACTTC.

The chain joins TRBV2 to TRBJ1-6, with TRBD1 matching 8 bases. V shed 3 bases, J shed 7 bases, and the junction held 2 bases outside the gene matches. The germline gives CDR1 SNHLY, CDR2 FYNNEI. There are 14 residues in the CDR3. DNA of the CDR3: TGTGCCAGCAGTGAGGACAGGGCAAATTCACCCCTCCACTTT. Protein: CASSEDRANSPLHF. The variable domain in full, with the rest retrieved from reference TRBV2 and TRBJ1-6, is EPEVTQTPSHQVTQMGQEVILRCVPISNHLYFYWYRQILGQKVEFLVSFYNNEISEKSEIFDDQFSVERPDGSNFTLKIRSTKLEDSAMYFCASSEDRANSPLHFGNGTRLTVT.

The rearrangement uses TRBV4-1 and TRBJ1-6; the D is unclear. The V gene's germline CDR1 is MGHRA and CDR2 YSYEKL. The CDR3 sequence is 15 residues long. Trimming shortened V by 6 bases and J by 0 bases, and 9 bases separated the two germline ends. CDR3 DNA: TGCGCCAGCAGTCACAGTAGCTCCTATAATTCACCCCTCCACTTT. Residues: CASSHSSSYNSPLHF.

In its sample, this clonotype was seen many times. The chain combines TRBV7-9 with TRBJ1-5, with D hard to call. The CDR3 extends over 13 amino acids. Germline values: CDR1 SEHNR, CDR2 FQNEAQ (reference sequence). V shed 6 bases and J shed 0 bases, with 6 bases lying between them. This chain's CDR3 is CASSPLSNQPQHF. CDR3 nucleotides: TGTGCCAGCAGTCCTCTTAGCAATCAGCCCCAGCATTTT. Together with reference TRBV7-9 and TRBJ1-5, the CDR3 gives the full variable domain: DTGVSQNPRHKITKRGQNVTFRCDPISEHNRLYWYRQTLGQGPEFLTYFQNEAQLEKSRLLSDRFSAERPKGSFSTLEIQRTEQGDSAMYLCASSPLSNQPQHFGDGTRLSIL.

This clonotype was recorded at least ten times. The chain links TRBV20-1 to TRBJ1-1; 9 bases fit TRBD1. Trimming took 4 bases from V and 1 from J; bases not matched to a gene: 10. This CDR3 comprises 16 residues. Germline CDR1 DFQATT, CDR2 SNEGSKA (reference sequence). DNA of the CDR3: TGCAGTGCTAATGGGAAGGGACAGGGATCGAACACTGAAGCTTTCTTT. Translation gives CSANGKGQGSNTEAFF.